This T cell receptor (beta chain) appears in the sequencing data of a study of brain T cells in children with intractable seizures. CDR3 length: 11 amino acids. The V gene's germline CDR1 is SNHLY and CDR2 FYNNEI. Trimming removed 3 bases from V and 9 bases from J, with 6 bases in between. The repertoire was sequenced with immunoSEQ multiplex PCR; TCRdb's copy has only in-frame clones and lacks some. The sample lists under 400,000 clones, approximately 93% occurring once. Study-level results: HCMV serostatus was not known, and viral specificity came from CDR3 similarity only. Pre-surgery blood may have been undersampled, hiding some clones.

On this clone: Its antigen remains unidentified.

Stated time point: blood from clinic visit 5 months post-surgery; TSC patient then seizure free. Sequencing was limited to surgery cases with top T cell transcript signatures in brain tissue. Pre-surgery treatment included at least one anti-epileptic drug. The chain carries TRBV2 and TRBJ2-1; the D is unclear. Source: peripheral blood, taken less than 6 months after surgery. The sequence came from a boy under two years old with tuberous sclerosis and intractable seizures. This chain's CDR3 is CASSEPIEQFF. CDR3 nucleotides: TGTGCCAGCAGTGAGCCCATTGAGCAGTTCTTC.